Listed here are 4 T cell receptor beta chains from one sample, sequenced in a study of vaccination effects on CD4 cells after COVID-19. Clones were sequenced by immunoSEQ multiplex PCR, and TCRdb holds only the in-frame ones, with some missing. This table has some 40,000 clones, about 73% appearing once. For these TCRs, the target antigens are not known. Antigen-specific CD4+ T cell clonotypes were called by their expansion after viral peptide-pool culture in ViraFEST. The culture ran for approximately 9 days before CD4+ T cells were isolated. Documented for the person is a PCR-confirmed SARS-CoV-2 infection occurring between March and December 2020. Sequences were derived from CD4+ T cells from PBMCs cultured with HCoV-NL63 spike peptides, sampled before COVID-19 vaccination. The receptors were gathered from a human donor who had a prior SARS-CoV-2 infection.

This chain joins TRBV7-2 and TRBJ2-7; 8 nucleotides agree with TRBD2. CDR3 length: 14 residues. V gave up 1 base and J gave up 4 bases; unmatched junction bases: 3. In germline, CDR1 is SGHTA, CDR2 FQGNSA. The CDR3 bases are TGTGCCAGCAGCTTAGAGGGACTAGTATACGAGCAGTACTTC. The encoded protein is CASSLEGLVYEQYF.

This chain links TRBV5-1 with TRBJ1-2, with a possible D match to TRBD1 (5 bases). Germline V gene data show CDR1 as SGHRS and CDR2 as YFSETQ. The length of the CDR3 is 15 residues. Trimming removed 2 bases from V and 4 bases from J, with 15 bases in between. The CDR3 nucleotides are TGCGCCAGCAGCTTTGGCTTGGGGACTCCCTATGGCTACACCTTC. This sequence encodes CASSFGLGTPYGYTF.

The chain joins TRBV2 to TRBJ1-6, with D tentatively TRBD1 (5 bases). V shed 6 bases and J shed 18 bases, with 18 bases lying between them. The CDR3 is made up of 12 amino acids. Germline CDR1 reads SNHLY; CDR2 reads FYNNEI. CDR3: CASSLTETVDHF. The CDR3 DNA reads TGTGCCAGCAGCCTGACAGAGACTGTTGACCACTTT.

The J gene is TRBJ1-2, the V gene TRBV10-3; perhaps TRBD1 as D (5 bases). The germline V gene encodes CDR1 ENHRY and CDR2 SYGVKD. The CDR3 spans 14 residues. V was pared by 2 bases and J by 6 bases, with 13 bases between. Written as DNA, the CDR3 is TGTGCCATCAGTGAGGTCCAGATGGGGGATGGCTACACCTTC. Residues: CAISEVQMGDGYTF.